Here is one TCR beta chain with its context. These data belong to a study of cytomegalovirus exposure and HLA in healthy donors. PCR was performed using 60 Vbeta and 13 Jbeta primers. Generated by immunoSEQ multiplex PCR, the TCRdb table keeps only in-frame clones and is missing some. The data contain about 160,000 clones, about 77% of them seen just once; the ten biggest clones take up around 1.3%. Sequenced input: PBMCs. The sequence came from a woman aged 50 to 65 in good health and CMV-seronegative.

DNA of the CDR3: TGTGCCATCAGTGAGTCAGGGAGCATGAACACTGAAGCTTTCTTT. The encoded protein is CAISESGSMNTEAFF. The J gene is TRBJ1-1, the V gene TRBV10-3, with D uncertain. Trimming shortened V by 0 bases and J by 0 bases, and 8 bases separated the two germline ends. The CDR3 has 15 residues. Germline CDR1 and CDR2: ENHRY and SYGVKD.